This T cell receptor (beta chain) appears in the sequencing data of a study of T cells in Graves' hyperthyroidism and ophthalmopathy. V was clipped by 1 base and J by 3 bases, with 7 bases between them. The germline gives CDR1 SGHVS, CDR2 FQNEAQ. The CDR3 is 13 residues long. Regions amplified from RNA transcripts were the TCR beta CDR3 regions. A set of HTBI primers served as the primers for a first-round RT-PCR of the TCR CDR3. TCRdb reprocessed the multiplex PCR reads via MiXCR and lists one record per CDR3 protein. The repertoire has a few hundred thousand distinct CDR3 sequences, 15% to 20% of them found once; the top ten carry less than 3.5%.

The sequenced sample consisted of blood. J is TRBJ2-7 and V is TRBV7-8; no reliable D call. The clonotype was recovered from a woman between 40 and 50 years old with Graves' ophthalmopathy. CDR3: CASSLVSHYEQYF. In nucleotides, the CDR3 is TGTGCCAGCAGCTTAGTTTCCCACTACGAGCAGTACTTC.